These 23 T cell receptor beta chains were all obtained from the same sample, sequenced in a study of monozygotic twins with inflammatory bowel disease. Following a re-call of the 5' RACE reads, TCRdb has one entry per CDR3 protein and lacks DNA. This listing includes approximately 390,000 distinct CDR3 sequences. Specimen: blood. Every receptor here comes from a human donor with ulcerative colitis or Crohn's disease, or a healthy co-twin of an affected twin (not recorded which).

The rearrangement links TRBV5-5 to TRBJ2-7; TCRdb's D call, TRBD1, is unchecked because there is no DNA. The germline gives CDR1 SGHKS, CDR2 YYEKEE (reference sequence). The CDR3 has 15 residues. The CDR3 loop reads CASSWGQGIPYEQYF.

The chain combines TRBV5-1 with TRBJ2-5; checking the TCRdb D call of TRBD1 is not possible without DNA. CDR3 length: 17 amino acids. CDR1 is SGHRS, CDR2 YFSETQ, per germline. CDR3 sequence: CASSLTGLGGLRGTQYF. Supplemented by reference TRBV5-1 and TRBJ2-5, the full variable domain reads KAGVTQTPRYLIKTRGQQVTLSCSPISGHRSVSWYQQTPGQGLQFLFEYFSETQRNKGNFPGRFSGRQFSNSRSEMNVSTLELGDSALYLCASSLTGLGGLRGTQYFGPGTRLLVL.

This sequence joins TRBV9 and TRBJ2-1; lacking DNA, the TRBD1 call made by TCRdb goes unchecked. The CDR3 is 18 amino acids. From germline, CDR1 is SGDLS and CDR2 YYNGEE. CDR3 protein: CASSVEVSGDRVNNEQFF.

The chain is built from TRBV6-1 and TRBJ2-5; TCRdb reports TRBD1, a call that lacks DNA to check it against. The V gene's germline CDR1 is MNHNS and CDR2 SASEGT. The CDR3 is made up of 17 amino acids. The CDR3 loop is CASSVFPPGAARETQYF.

The rearrangement links TRBV3-1 to TRBJ2-4; TCRdb's D call, TRBD1, is unchecked because there is no DNA. CDR1 and CDR2 (germline): LGHDT, YNNKEL (reference sequence). The CDR3 loop spans 16 amino acids. CDR3 sequence: CASSHRESGAKNIQYF.

The genes are TRBV5-1 and TRBJ1-2; TCRdb picks TRBD1, but there is no DNA to check that call. CDR1 is SGHRS, CDR2 YFSETQ, per germline. The CDR3 totals 15 residues. The CDR3 spells CASSLAATGSYGYTF.

The V gene is TRBV7-9, the J gene TRBJ1-2; the D call of TRBD1 rests on TCRdb alone, since no DNA is present to check it. CDR3 length equals 14 residues. Germline CDR1 reads SEHNR; CDR2 reads FQNEAQ (reference sequence). CDR3 sequence reads: CASIPGQGDYGYTF.

The V and J genes are TRBV5-4 and TRBJ1-2; TCRdb names TRBD1, which stays unverified in the absence of DNA. Germline assignment: CDR1 SGHNT and CDR2 YYREEE (reference sequence). The CDR3 is made up of 16 amino acids. The CDR3 sequence is CASSPGGAGISYGYTF. Supplemented by reference TRBV5-4 and TRBJ1-2, the full variable domain reads ETGVTQSPTHLIKTRGQQVTLRCSSQSGHNTVSWYQQALGQGPQFIFQYYREEENGRGNFPPRFSGLQFPNYSSELNVNALELDDSALYLCASSPGGAGISYGYTFGSGTRLTVV.

The CDR3 loop reads CASSQTGDHNQPQHF. The chain couples TRBV3-1 to TRBJ1-5; TCRdb calls TRBD1, which cannot be checked without DNA. The CDR3 extends over 15 amino acids. Germline CDR1 is LGHDT and CDR2 is YNNKEL (reference sequence).

The rearrangement joins TRBV29-1 to TRBJ2-5; TCRdb's D call, TRBD1, is unchecked because there is no DNA. The V gene's germline CDR1 is SQVTM and CDR2 ANQGSEA. The CDR3 totals 12 residues. CDR3 region: CSVALAPETQYF.

CDR3: CASSVEGRSSSYEQYF. This chain uses TRBV9 with TRBJ2-7; TCRdb proposes TRBD2, but this gene call is untestable without DNA. Germline loops: CDR1 SGDLS, CDR2 YYNGEE. The CDR3 loop spans 16 amino acids. Complete variable domain (other parts from reference TRBV9 and TRBJ2-7): DSGVTQTPKHLITATGQRVTLRCSPRSGDLSVYWYQQSLDQGLQFLIQYYNGEERAKGNILERFSAQQFPDLHSELNLSSLELGDSALYFCASSVEGRSSSYEQYFGPGTRLTVT.

This chain joins TRBV10-3 and TRBJ2-2; the D call from TCRdb, TRBD1, cannot be confirmed without DNA. Germline CDR1 reads ENHRY; CDR2 reads SYGVKD. The CDR3 extends over 15 amino acids. CDR3 amino acids: CAISGKGPNTGELFF.

The chain couples TRBV6-1 to TRBJ2-2; the D call from TCRdb, TRBD2, cannot be confirmed without DNA. This CDR3 is 14 amino acids long. Germline CDR1 MNHNS, CDR2 SASEGT. The CDR3 sequence is CASSRNGEAGELFF.

The V call is TRBV7-9, the J call TRBJ2-3; no DNA is available, so the TRBD1 call from TCRdb remains unchecked. Germline CDR1 reads SEHNR; CDR2 reads FQNEAQ (reference sequence). The CDR3 is 15 amino acids. CDR3 amino acids: CASSSRGVDTDTQYF.

V usage is TRBV14 and J usage is TRBJ2-5. Germline V lookup: CDR1 SGHDN, CDR2 FVKESK. The CDR3 contains 15 residues. CDR3 loop: CASSQGSSRQETQYF.

The chain recombines TRBV5-1 with TRBJ2-5; TCRdb reports TRBD1, a call that lacks DNA to check it against. The length of the CDR3 is 13 residues. Germline assignment: CDR1 SGHRS and CDR2 YFSETQ. CDR3 in amino acids: CASTRDGQETQYF.

This chain uses TRBV7-8 with TRBJ1-1; TCRdb's D call of TRBD1 is untestable without DNA. This CDR3 has 13 amino acids. Germline CDR1 and CDR2: SGHVS and FQNEAQ. The CDR3 is CASSLRQALEAFF.

J is TRBJ1-5 and V is TRBV20-1; as DNA is missing, the TRBD1 call by TCRdb cannot be tested. Germline values: CDR1 DFQATT, CDR2 SNEGSKA (reference sequence). This CDR3 contains 13 residues. CDR3 protein: CSAKTRGSQPQHF.

The CDR3 here is CASSVLAGGYNEQFF. V gene TRBV2 combines with J gene TRBJ2-1; TCRdb gives TRBD2 as the D gene, but with no DNA this cannot be confirmed. The germline V gene encodes CDR1 SNHLY and CDR2 FYNNEI. This CDR3 has 15 residues.

This chain joins TRBV2 and TRBJ2-1; TCRdb's D call of TRBD1 is untestable without DNA. The germline V gene encodes CDR1 SNHLY and CDR2 FYNNEI. The length of the CDR3 is 11 residues. This CDR3 reads CASREQGEQFF.

This chain uses TRBV4-1 with TRBJ1-1. Germline lookup yields CDR1 MGHRA and CDR2 YSYEKL. The CDR3 is 13 amino acids. This CDR3 is CASSQDRNTEAFF.

The chain employs TRBV2 and TRBJ2-5. This CDR3 is built from 13 residues. The germline V gene has CDR1 SNHLY and CDR2 FYNNEI. CDR3 sequence: CASGLKLGETQYF.

The V gene is TRBV6-6, the J gene TRBJ2-1. This CDR3 has 11 amino acids. Germline CDR1 MNHNY, CDR2 SVGAGI (reference sequence). CDR3 in amino acids: CASTYYNEQFF.